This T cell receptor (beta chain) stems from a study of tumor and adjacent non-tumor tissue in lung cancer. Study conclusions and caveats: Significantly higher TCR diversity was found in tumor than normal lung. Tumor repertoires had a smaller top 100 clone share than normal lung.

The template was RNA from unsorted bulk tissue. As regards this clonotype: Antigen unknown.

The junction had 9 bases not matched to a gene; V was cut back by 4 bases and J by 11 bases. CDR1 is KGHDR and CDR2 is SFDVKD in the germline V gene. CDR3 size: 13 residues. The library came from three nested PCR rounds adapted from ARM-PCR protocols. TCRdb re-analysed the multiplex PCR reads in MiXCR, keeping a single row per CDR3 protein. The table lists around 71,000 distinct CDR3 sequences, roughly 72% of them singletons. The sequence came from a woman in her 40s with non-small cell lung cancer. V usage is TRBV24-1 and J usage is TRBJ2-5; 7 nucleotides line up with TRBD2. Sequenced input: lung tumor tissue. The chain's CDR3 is CATSDGGSERQYF. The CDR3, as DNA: TGTGCCACCAGTGACGGGGGGTCAGAGAGGCAGTACTTC.